This record looks at one TCR beta chain sequence and its context. These data come from a study of blood T cell repertoires in COVID-19. The wider study: Both acute and convalescent COVID-19 samples were obtained from the United States, Italy and Spain. Nucleic acid was either cDNA or gDNA, and it came from T cells, B-cell-depleted T cells, or PBMCs.

The repertoire was sequenced with immunoSEQ multiplex PCR; TCRdb's copy has only in-frame clones and lacks some. The sample carries about 140,000 clones, more than 65% recorded once. V lost 4 bases to trimming and J lost 5 bases, with 22 bases between them. The germline V gene has CDR1 SGHRS and CDR2 YFSETQ. This CDR3 is built from 16 residues. The source is a woman aged 60-75 years with acute or convalescent COVID-19. The chain couples TRBV5-1 to TRBJ2-7, with D possibly TRBD2 on 6 matching bases. Sequences were obtained from peripheral blood. The CDR3: CASSLYMGGVLDEQYF. CDR3 sequence (DNA): TGCGCCAGCAGCCTATACATGGGGGGAGTACTCGACGAGCAGTACTTC.